This T cell receptor beta chain is drawn from a study of blood T cell repertoires in COVID-19. About the research overall: Acute-phase and convalescent COVID-19 samples originated in the United States, Italy and Spain. In each case, the material was cDNA or gDNA derived from T cells, B-cell-depleted T cells, or PBMCs.

The authors' processing: Estimation of nucleated cell counts relied on the amplification of reference gene primers. The table came from immunoSEQ multiplex PCR; TCRdb's copy has only in-frame clones and leaves some out. The DNA gave D and trimming, while V, J and clone size come from that table. The sample lists 200,000 to 300,000 clones, around 90% occurring once. CDR3 size: 19 residues. The germline V gene encodes CDR1 LGHNA and CDR2 YSLEER. Unmatched junction bases numbered 15, after V lost 4 bases and J lost 3 bases. The receptor comes from a human donor in a cohort sampled during active COVID-19. Material: peripheral blood. The chain couples TRBV4-3 to TRBJ2-5; 12 bases agree with TRBD2. The DNA of the CDR3 is TGCGCCAGCAGCCCCCGATGGGCTAGCGGGGGGGCCCCGGAAGAGACCCAGTACTTC. This translates into CASSPRWASGGAPEETQYF.